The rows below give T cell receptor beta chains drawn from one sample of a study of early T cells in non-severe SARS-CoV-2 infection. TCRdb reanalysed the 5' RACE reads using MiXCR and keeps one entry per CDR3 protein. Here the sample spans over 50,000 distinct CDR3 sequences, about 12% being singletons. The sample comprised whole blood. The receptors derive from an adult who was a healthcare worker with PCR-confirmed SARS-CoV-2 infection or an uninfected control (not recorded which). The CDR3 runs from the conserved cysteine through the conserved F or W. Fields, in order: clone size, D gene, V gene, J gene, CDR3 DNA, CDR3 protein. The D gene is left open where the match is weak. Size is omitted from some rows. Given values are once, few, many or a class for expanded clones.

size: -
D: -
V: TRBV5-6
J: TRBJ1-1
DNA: TGTGCCAGCAGCCCCACCCGGCGGAACACTGAAGCTTTCTTT
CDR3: CASSPTRRNTEAFF

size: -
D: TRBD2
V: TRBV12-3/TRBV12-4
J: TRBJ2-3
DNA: TGTGCCAGCAGTCCCCCCCTTAGCGGGGGTTATAGAGATACGCAGTATTTT
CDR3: CASSPPLSGGYRDTQYF

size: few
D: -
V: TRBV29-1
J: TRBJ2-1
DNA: TGCAGCGGTACGGTCGTAGGTGGTTGGGATGAGCAGTTCTTC
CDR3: CSGTVVGGWDEQFF

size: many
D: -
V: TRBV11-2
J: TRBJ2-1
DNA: TGTGCCAGCAGCAGTGCCGGGACCTACTACAATGAGCAGTTCTTC
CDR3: CASSSAGTYYNEQFF

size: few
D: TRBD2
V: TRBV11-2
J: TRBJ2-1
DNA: TGTGCCAGCAGCTTAGGAGTAGCGGGACCCTACAATGAGCAGTTCTTC
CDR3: CASSLGVAGPYNEQFF

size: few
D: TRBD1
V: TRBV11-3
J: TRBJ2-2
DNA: TGTGCCAGCAGCTTAGAGGTCGGACAGGGGTGGACCGGGGAGCTGTTTTTT
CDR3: CASSLEVGQGWTGELFF

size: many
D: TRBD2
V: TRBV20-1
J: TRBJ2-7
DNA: TGCAGTGCTAGGTCCGGGACTAGCGGGGGGGGAGAGCAGTACTTC
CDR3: CSARSGTSGGGEQYF

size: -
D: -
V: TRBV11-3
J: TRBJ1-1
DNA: TGTGCCAGCAGGCCCCGCGGGAACACTGAAGCTTTCTTT
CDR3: CASRPRGNTEAFF

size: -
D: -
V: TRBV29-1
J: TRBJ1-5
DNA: TGCAGCGTTGGAGGGGATGGCAATCAGCCCCAGCATTTT
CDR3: CSVGGDGNQPQHF

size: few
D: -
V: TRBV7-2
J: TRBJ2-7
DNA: TGTGCCAGCAGCTCCACCAGGGCGTCCGAGCAGTACTTC
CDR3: CASSSTRASEQYF

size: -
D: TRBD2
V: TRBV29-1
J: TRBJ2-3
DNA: TGCAGCGTCGCTGGACTAGCGGGGGGGCCCACAGATACGCAGTATTTT
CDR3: CSVAGLAGGPTDTQYF

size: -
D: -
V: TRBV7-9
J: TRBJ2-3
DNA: TGTGCCAGCAGCCTGGCCCCTCTACGCGGGACAACAGATACGCAGTATTTT
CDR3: CASSLAPLRGTTDTQYF

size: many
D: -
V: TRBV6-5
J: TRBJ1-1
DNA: TGTGCCAGCAAGGCGGGCCTCTCGAACACTGAAGCTTTCTTT
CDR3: CASKAGLSNTEAFF